The 10 T cell receptor beta chains below all came from one sample that was sequenced in a study of blood T cells in healthy people across ages. A second PCR of 7 to 11 cycles used a sample-barcoded 5' primer and a J-beta primer mix. TCRdb re-called the 5' RACE reads with MiXCR, one entry per CDR3 protein. The sample gives roughly 1,500,000 distinct CDR3 sequences, about 43% of which show up once; roughly 7.9% is in the top ten. The sample comprised blood. The origin of the receptors is a woman under 30 in good health.

This clonotype was recorded only once. This rearrangement joins TRBV5-1 to TRBJ1-1; D not certain. The CDR3 is 15 residues long. The germline V gene has CDR1 SGHRS and CDR2 YFSETQ. Trimming stripped 4 bases from V and 1 base from J, with 14 bases between. The chain's CDR3 is CASSPRSAGNTEAFF. CDR3 nucleotides: TGCGCCAGCAGCCCTCGGAGCGCAGGGAACACTGAAGCTTTCTTT.

This clonotype has at least ten counts. The chain is built from TRBV7-9 and TRBJ2-7, with D uncertain. V was cut by 3 bases and J by 7 bases, with 7 bases left in between. The CDR3 loop spans 11 amino acids. Per germline, CDR1 SEHNR and CDR2 FQNEAQ (reference sequence). DNA for the CDR3: TGTGCCAGCAGCTTCTCTGGGGAGCAGTACTTC. Its protein is CASSFSGEQYF.

V and J are TRBV5-5 and TRBJ1-5; the match to TRBD1 covers 8 bases. V lost 4 bases to trimming and J lost 6 bases; unmatched junction nucleotides: 9. The germline CDR1 and CDR2 sequences are SGHKS and YYEKEE (reference sequence). This CDR3 has 15 residues. For the CDR3, the DNA is TGTGCCAGCAGCCCCGGACAGGGATATAGTCAGCCCCAGCATTTT. It translates to CASSPGQGYSQPQHF.

V gene TRBV5-1 combines with J gene TRBJ1-3; the D is unclear. Germline-derived CDR1 and CDR2 are SGHRS and YFSETQ. This CDR3 spans 13 amino acids. The V and J ends lost 3 bases and 4 bases respectively, with 8 bases between them. This chain's CDR3 is CASSSRPGNTIYF. The DNA for the CDR3 is TGCGCCAGCAGCTCCCGACCCGGAAACACCATATATTTT.

In nucleotides, the CDR3 is TGTGCCAGCAGGCGAGGCAAGACTAGCGGGAATACGAACACCGGGGAGCTGTTTTTT. Translation: CASRRGKTSGNTNTGELFF. V is TRBV6-1 and J is TRBJ2-2, with TRBD2 matching over 11 bases. CDR3 length: 19 residues. J gave up 0 bases and V 6 bases, and 12 bases lay outside the gene matches. The germline gives CDR1 MNHNS, CDR2 SASEGT.

This clonotype was seen more than once but under ten times. The chain carries TRBV6-9 and TRBJ2-1, with a tentative D call TRBD1 (6 bases). CDR3 length: 15 residues. The V gene lost 9 bases and the J gene lost 1 base, with 16 bases spanning the gap. CDR1 is MNHGY and CDR2 is SVAAGI in the germline V gene. The CDR3 coding sequence is TGTGCCAGGCCCCCCAGGGGCTGGTCCTACAATGAGCAGTTCTTC. Its translation is CARPPRGWSYNEQFF.

The chain employs TRBV6-1 and TRBJ1-1; 7 bases map to TRBD1. The CDR3 runs 14 residues. Losses at the gene ends were 10 bases for V and 1 base for J; bases not matched to a gene: 9. CDR1 and CDR2 from the germline V gene are MNHNS and SASEGT. As DNA, the CDR3 is TGTGCCACCCACAGGGGAAGGGGGAACACTGAAGCTTTCTTT. This gives the protein CATHRGRGNTEAFF.

This chain links TRBV6-6 with TRBJ2-7; 11 bases line up with TRBD1. This CDR3 region has 15 residues. V lost 6 bases and J lost 4; bases outside the gene matches: 8. Germline CDR1 is MNHNY and CDR2 is SVGAGI (reference sequence). CDR3 residues: CASRSPGTGGYEQYF. CDR3 nucleotides: TGTGCCAGCAGATCACCTGGGACAGGGGGGTACGAGCAGTACTTC.

In its sample, this clonotype was seen a few times. V and J are TRBV5-5 and TRBJ2-5; D gene uncertain. CDR1 is SGHKS and CDR2 is YYEKEE in the germline V gene (reference sequence). Deletions cut 4 bases from V and 11 bases from J, with 12 bases between. The CDR3 is 11 amino acids. CDR3 in amino acids: CASSTTNEQYF. CDR3 in DNA: TGTGCCAGCAGCACGACCAATGAGCAGTACTTC.

This clonotype has a handful of counts. The gene calls are TRBV10-3 and TRBJ2-3; D could derive from TRBD1 or TRBD2 (5 bases each). The CDR3 loop spans 14 amino acids. Germline CDR1 is ENHRY and CDR2 is SYGVKD. V was pared by 6 bases and J by 1 base, with 11 bases between. The CDR3 loop reads CAISGTPRTDTQYF. CDR3 nucleotides: TGTGCCATCAGCGGGACGCCCCGCACAGATACGCAGTATTTT.